The 16 T cell receptor beta chains presented below share a single source sample, sequenced in a study of regulatory T cells in long-lasting Graves disease. According to the study, TCR beta libraries were built with iRepertoire HTBI primers and CDR3-region Arm-PCR. TCRdb used MiXCR to reprocess the multiplex PCR reads, holding one entry per CDR3 protein. Of 350,000 to 400,000 distinct CDR3 sequences in the sample, around 16% were seen once. This sample's time point: newly diagnosed GD, antithyroid drugs for less than 3 months. There was RNA extracted from PBMCs, and the TCR library was made from it. These records were also assigned to another study, of T cells in Graves' hyperthyroidism and ophthalmopathy.

The material was peripheral blood mononuclear cells (PBMCs), obtained at new diagnosis, from a patient treated with antithyroid drugs. The receptors were gathered from a woman under 30 with Graves disease.

The chain is built from TRBV11-2 and TRBJ2-7, with 9 nucleotides matching TRBD2. Germline V gives CDR1 SGHAT, CDR2 FQNNGV. V was pared by 6 bases and J by 2 bases, with 5 bases of the junction left unmatched. This CDR3 contains 14 residues. Here the CDR3 reads CASSWRGGAYEQYF. Written as DNA, the CDR3 is TGTGCCAGCAGTTGGCGCGGGGGGGCCTACGAGCAGTACTTC. Full variable domain (outside the CDR3, taken from reference TRBV11-2 and TRBJ2-7): EAGVAQSPRYKIIEKRQSVAFWCNPISGHATLYWYQQILGQGPKLLIQFQNNGVVDDSQLPKDRFSAERLKGVDSTLKIQPAKLEDSAVYLCASSWRGGAYEQYFGPGTRLTVT.

This clonotype was detected many times. The rearrangement joins TRBV5-1 to TRBJ2-1, with 11 positions matching TRBD2. The CDR3 contains 19 residues. Trimming cost V 2 bases and J 1 base; bases outside gene matches: 11. The germline V gene has CDR1 SGHRS and CDR2 YFSETQ. CDR3 sequence (DNA): TGCGCCAGCAGCTTCGCTTTTCTAGCGGGAGGTCATTCCTACAATGAGCAGTTCTTC. Residues: CASSFAFLAGGHSYNEQFF.

This clonotype was seen ten or more times. The V gene is TRBV20-1, the J gene TRBJ2-3, with D possibly TRBD1 on 5 matching bases. Germline CDR1 DFQATT, CDR2 SNEGSKA (reference sequence). With 5 bases removed from V and 0 bases from J, the gap between germline ends came to 18 bases. The length of the CDR3 is 16 residues. The CDR3 DNA sequence: TGCAGTGCTGATGGGTCCCAGGGTACTAGCACAGATACGCAGTATTTT. Translation: CSADGSQGTSTDTQYF.

About this clonotype itself: Being one base from a much bigger clone, this may be a read error. The chain is built from TRBV9 and TRBJ1-4; possible D gene TRBD1, 6 bases. Germline lookup yields CDR1 SGDLS and CDR2 YYNGEE. This CDR3 has 14 residues. The CDR3 reads CASTPGQGNEKLLF. The CDR3 nucleotides are TGTGCCAGCACCCCGGGGCAGGGGAATGAAAAACTGCTTTTT.

The sample holds many counts of this clonotype. V usage is TRBV3-1 and J usage is TRBJ2-7; no clear D. This CDR3 is built from 17 residues. CDR1 LGHDT and CDR2 YNNKEL come from the germline V gene (reference sequence). The V and J ends lost 1 base and 2 bases respectively, with 18 bases between them. In DNA form, the CDR3 reads TGTGCCAGCAGCCAAGGAGGCAGACCCACTGGGGCCTACGAGCAGTACTTC. Its protein product is CASSQGGRPTGAYEQYF.

This clonotype was seen at least ten times. The chain carries TRBV18 and TRBJ2-1; the match to TRBD1 covers 9 bases. Germline-derived CDR1 and CDR2 are KGHSH and LQKENI. The CDR3 sequence is 15 residues long. J lost 0 bases, V lost 4 bases, and 1 base had no gene match. CDR3 DNA: TGTGCCAGCTCACAACAGGGGGCCTCCTACAATGAGCAGTTCTTC. The encoded protein is CASSQQGASYNEQFF.

The chain carries TRBV19 and TRBJ1-1; 7 nucleotides match TRBD1. The CDR3 is 14 residues long. CDR1 and CDR2 (germline): LNHDA, SQIVND (reference sequence). The trim removed 6 bases at V and 4 bases at J, leaving 8 bases unmatched. For the CDR3, the DNA is TGTGCCAGTAGCACAGCCGACAGGGTCACTGAAGCTTTCTTT. Amino acids: CASSTADRVTEAFF.

This clonotype was seen repeatedly, ten times or more. V usage is TRBV10-2 and J usage is TRBJ2-3; possible D gene TRBD1, 5 bases. V dropped 4 bases and J dropped 5 bases, with 19 bases sitting between them. Germline CDR1 and CDR2: WSHSY and SAAADI. The CDR3 extends over 16 amino acids. CDR3 nucleotides: TGCGCCAGCAGTGTCCTGGCGGCAGGGAAGAAAGATACGCAGTATTTT. Amino acid sequence: CASSVLAAGKKDTQYF.

The rearrangement links TRBV2 to TRBJ1-5, with D hard to call. The V and J ends lost 0 bases and 5 bases respectively, with 17 bases between them. The length of the CDR3 is 17 residues. Germline V gene lookup returns CDR1 SNHLY and CDR2 FYNNEI. The CDR3 spells CASSEARKGVGYQPQHF. The CDR3 region has the DNA TGTGCCAGCAGTGAAGCGCGGAAGGGAGTCGGGTATCAGCCCCAGCATTTT. Full variable domain (missing parts from reference TRBV2 and TRBJ1-5): EPEVTQTPSHQVTQMGQEVILRCVPISNHLYFYWYRQILGQKVEFLVSFYNNEISEKSEIFDDQFSVERPDGSNFTLKIRSTKLEDSAMYFCASSEARKGVGYQPQHFGDGTRLSIL.

At least ten counts were recorded for this clonotype. This sequence joins TRBV10-3 and TRBJ2-3; tentative D call: TRBD2 (7 bases). Germline V CDR1 and CDR2: ENHRY, SYGVKD. Trimming shortened V by 11 bases and J by 2 bases, and 20 bases separated the two germline ends. The CDR3 extends over 15 amino acids. The CDR3 sequence: CASPVARGATDTQYF. CDR3 nucleotide sequence: TGTGCCTCCCCGGTGGCCCGGGGGGCCACAGATACGCAGTATTTT.

Many counts were recorded for this clonotype. The chain joins TRBV3-1 to TRBJ1-3; D gene unclear. Trimming left V 4 bases short and J 0 bases short, with 4 bases between. CDR3 size: 13 residues. Germline assignment: CDR1 LGHDT and CDR2 YNNKEL (reference sequence). CDR3 coding DNA: TGTGCCAGCAGCCCTACCTCTGGAAACACCATATATTTT. Translated, it gives CASSPTSGNTIYF.

The sample holds a few counts of this clonotype. V and J are TRBV20-1 and TRBJ1-5; the D is unclear. Trimming stripped 5 bases from V and 5 bases from J, with 19 bases between. Per the germline V gene, CDR1 is DFQATT and CDR2 is SNEGSKA (reference sequence). The CDR3 extends over 15 amino acids. The CDR3 DNA is TGCAGTGCTCAGAGGCCCAACGCCCAGTATCAGCCCCAGCATTTT. Translating gives CSAQRPNAQYQPQHF.

J is TRBJ1-3 and V is TRBV2; the match to TRBD1 covers 11 bases. V shed 5 bases, J shed 0 bases, and the junction held 6 bases outside the gene matches. This CDR3 is built from 17 residues. Germline V CDR1 and CDR2: SNHLY, FYNNEI. CDR3 region: CASSLSGTGGSGNTIYF. The CDR3 coding sequence is TGTGCCAGCAGTTTGTCCGGGACAGGGGGCTCTGGAAACACCATATATTTT.

This clonotype came up many times. The chain is built from TRBV5-1 and TRBJ1-2, with 10 bases identical to TRBD1. Germline-derived CDR1 and CDR2 are SGHRS and YFSETQ. There are 18 residues in the CDR3. The junction had 13 bases not matched to a gene; V was cut back by 5 bases and J by 0 bases. CDR3 loop: CASRAARTGGISNYGYTF. CDR3 DNA: TGCGCCAGCAGGGCTGCCCGGACAGGGGGAATATCTAACTATGGCTACACCTTC. Looking up the rest from reference TRBV5-1 and TRBJ1-2 gives the full variable domain: KAGVTQTPRYLIKTRGQQVTLSCSPISGHRSVSWYQQTPGQGLQFLFEYFSETQRNKGNFPGRFSGRQFSNSRSEMNVSTLELGDSALYLCASRAARTGGISNYGYTFGSGTRLTVV.

This clonotype turned up a few times. This sequence joins TRBV6-1 and TRBJ2-1; D might be TRBD1 (5 bases). CDR1 and CDR2 (germline): MNHNS, SASEGT. The CDR3 extends over 13 amino acids. The V end was cut by 5 bases, the J end by 5 bases, with 10 bases between. The DNA for the CDR3 is TGTGCCAGCAGTCCAACGGACAACAATGAGCAGTTCTTC. Translated: CASSPTDNNEQFF.

This clonotype was picked up many times. CDR3 loop: CASSLRQGAGAEAFF. The CDR3 DNA is TGCGCCAGCAGCTTGAGGCAGGGGGCGGGAGCTGAAGCTTTCTTT. This chain links TRBV5-1 with TRBJ1-1; 8 bases align to TRBD1. The CDR3 is 15 amino acids. CDR1 is SGHRS and CDR2 is YFSETQ in the germline V gene. The ends lost 1 base at V and 6 bases at J; junction bases unmatched: 8.